Listed below are T cell receptor beta chains from one sample, sequenced in a study of blood T cell repertoires in COVID-19. This table comes from immunoSEQ multiplex PCR, and its TCRdb copy is limited to in-frame clones, with some not included. This sample has tens of thousands of clones, with more than 70% found just once. Sequencing was carried out using peripheral blood. The receptors shown here come from a human donor with acute or convalescent COVID-19. The donor label of this sample is uncertain. Each CDR3 is given with its conserved first and last residue. A D gene is named only where the DNA matches it firmly. Some rows mark clone size as missing; the rest say once, few, many or name a class of expanded clone.

clone_size d_call j_call v_call cdr3_nt cdr3_aa
- - TRBJ2-1 TRBV14 TGTGCCAGCACACTTGGGGCCTGGAATGAGCAGTTCTTC CASTLGAWNEQFF
once TRBD1 TRBJ2-7 TRBV27 TGTGCCAGCAGTTTATCGATAAGGGACAGGGTTTCACCCGAGCAGTACTTC CASSLSIRDRVSPEQYF
- - TRBJ1-2 TRBV6-5 TGTGCCAGCAGTTACTCGGGGCCGGATCGGTTTGGCTACACCTTC CASSYSGPDRFGYTF
- TRBD1 TRBJ2-1 TRBV6-6 TGTGCCAGCGCGGGACAGGAGGGCTCCTACAATGAGCAGTTCTTC CASAGQEGSYNEQFF
once - TRBJ1-3 TRBV11-1 - CASSFGPGLRNTIYF
- TRBD1 TRBJ1-1 TRBV19 TGTGCCAGTAGGATGGGACAGTTAGATACTGAAGCTTTCTTT CASRMGQLDTEAFF
- TRBD2 TRBJ2-3 TRBV5-1 TGCGCCAGCAGCTTGCGGGCGGGGGGGCAGGAAGATACGCAGTATTTT CASSLRAGGQEDTQYF
- - TRBJ2-5 TRBV10-3 TGTGCCACGCCTGGGGGCGGGACCCAGTACTTC CATPGGGTQYF
- - TRBJ1-1 TRBV6-5 TGTGCCAGCAGTTACTCGAGAAACACTGAAGCTTTCTTT CASSYSRNTEAFF
once - TRBJ1-5 TRBV19 TGTGCCAGTAGTATTATACAATCATATAGCAATCAGCCCCAGCATTTT CASSIIQSYSNQPQHF
- TRBD1 TRBJ2-2 TRBV5-4 TGTGCCAGCAGCCCGTGGGACAGGGCACGTACCGGGGAGCTGTTTTTT CASSPWDRARTGELFF
- - TRBJ2-6 TRBV7-3 TGTGCCAGCAGCTTCGTAGGGGTTGGCTCTGGGGCCAACGTCCTGACTTTC CASSFVGVGSGANVLTF
- - TRBJ1-2 TRBV7-2 TGTGCCAGCAGCTTACAGGGCGCCTATGGCTACACCTTC CASSLQGAYGYTF
- TRBD2 TRBJ2-1 TRBV6-2/TRBV6-3 TGTGCCAGCAGTTACTACCAGCGGGGGGGCAATGAGCAGTTCTTC CASSYYQRGGNEQFF
- - TRBJ1-4 TRBV30 TGTGCCTGGACAGAGCAGGGATCCGAAAAACTGTTTTTT CAWTEQGSEKLFF
- TRBD1 TRBJ2-7 TRBV6-5 TGTGCCAGCAGTCACAGGGGGTTTCTCTACGAGCAGTACTTC CASSHRGFLYEQYF
once TRBD1 TRBJ2-5 TRBV9 TGTGCCAGCAGCTTAAGAGGACAGGTCCAAGAGACCCAGTACTTC CASSLRGQVQETQYF
- TRBD2 TRBJ2-1 TRBV27 TGTGCCAGCAGTCCTAGCGGGGGTCCTTCCTACAATGAGCAGTTCTTC CASSPSGGPSYNEQFF
once TRBD1 TRBJ2-3 TRBV5-4 TGTGCCAGCAGCTTGGGGACAGGGAGGGATACGCAGTATTTT CASSLGTGRDTQYF
once TRBD2 TRBJ2-2 TRBV7-2 TGTGCCAGCAGCCGTCGACTAGCGGGGGGCGCCGGGGAGCTGTTTTTT CASSRRLAGGAGELFF
- TRBD1 TRBJ2-1 TRBV5-4 TGTGCCAGCAGCTCGGGACAGGGCGGCTACAATGAGCAGTTCTTC CASSSGQGGYNEQFF
- - TRBJ1-2 TRBV29-1 TGCAGCGTTGAAGGATCTTCTTCGGTGGGCTACACCTTC CSVEGSSSVGYTF
- TRBD1 TRBJ1-2 TRBV28 TGTGCCAGCGGGACAGCCCTCTATGGTTACACCTTC CASGTALYGYTF
- TRBD2 TRBJ2-1 TRBV27 TGTGCCAGCAGTCAAGCGGGGGCAAACTACAATGAGCAGTTCTTC CASSQAGANYNEQFF
- TRBD1 TRBJ2-5 TRBV24-1 TGTGCCACCAGTGACGCCGGGACAGGGATCGAAGAGACCCAGTACTTC CATSDAGTGIEETQYF
- TRBD1 TRBJ1-1 TRBV7-3 TGTGCCAGCAGCCAGGGGGCAAACACTGAAGCTTTCTTT CASSQGANTEAFF
once - TRBJ2-4 TRBV29-1 TGCAGCGTCGCAGCGGAAGCCAAAAACATTCAGTACTTC CSVAAEAKNIQYF
- TRBD1 TRBJ2-2 TRBV6-4 TGTGCCAGCAGGGACAGGGGGCAAGGCGGGGAGCTGTTTTTT CASRDRGQGGELFF
once - TRBJ2-7 TRBV7-9 TGTGCCAGCAGCCCGACCCAAAATGGACTATACGAGCAGTACTTC CASSPTQNGLYEQYF
- TRBD1 TRBJ1-4 TRBV30 TGTGCCTGGAGTCCCACAGGGGAACGTGAAAAACTGTTTTTT CAWSPTGEREKLFF
- TRBD1 TRBJ2-5 TRBV28 TGTGCCAGCAGTTTTCAACAGGGGCGGGAGACCCAGTACTTC CASSFQQGRETQYF
once TRBD1 TRBJ1-4 TRBV7-9 TGTGCCAGCAGCTTCCGACAGGGGGACGGGGAAAAACTGTTTTTT CASSFRQGDGEKLFF
- TRBD2 TRBJ2-3 TRBV7-2 TGTGCCAGCAGCCCGCGTAGCGGGGTAAACACAGATACGCAGTATTTT CASSPRSGVNTDTQYF
- TRBD2 TRBJ2-1 TRBV11-3 TGTGCCAGCAGCTTAGTCCTAGCGGGGGGGGACTACAATGAGCAGTTCTTC CASSLVLAGGDYNEQFF
once TRBD1 TRBJ2-1 TRBV14 TGTGCCAGCAGCCTGTTCGACAGGGGAGGCCCCTACAATGAGCAGTTCTTC CASSLFDRGGPYNEQFF
- - TRBJ1-5 TRBV5-8 TGTGCCAGCAGCTTCTGGGGCCATGGCAATCAGCCCCAGCATTTT CASSFWGHGNQPQHF
- TRBD1 TRBJ1-3 TRBV18 TGTGCCAGCTCACCCTCGACAGGGGTTGGAAACACCATATATTTT CASSPSTGVGNTIYF
- - TRBJ1-5 TRBV6-1 TGTGCCAGCAGTGAAGGGGGGGGCGGTCAGCCCCAGCATTTT CASSEGGGGQPQHF
- - TRBJ1-6 TRBV7-9 TGTGCCAGTTCCCCCCGGGGAGATTCACCCCTCCACTTT CASSPRGDSPLHF
- - TRBJ2-7 TRBV14 TGTGCCAGCAGCCAAGCGATGGCTAGCCCTCTTGGGCAGTACTTC CASSQAMASPLGQYF
- - TRBJ1-5 TRBV24-1 TGTGCCACCAGTGATTCAAATCAGCCCCAGCATTTT CATSDSNQPQHF
- - TRBJ1-5 TRBV10-3 TGTGCCATCAGTCCTGGACAGAGCAGTCAGCCCCAGCATTTT CAISPGQSSQPQHF
- - TRBJ2-2 TRBV19 TGTGCCAGTAATAACAGGAAGTCCACCGGGGAGCTGTTTTTT CASNNRKSTGELFF
- - TRBJ2-2 TRBV7-3 TGTGCCAGCAGCTTATCGGGGAGTGACACCGGGGAGCTGTTTTTT CASSLSGSDTGELFF
- - TRBJ2-7 TRBV2 TGTGCCAGCAGTGACAGGCTCACCTACGAGCAGTACTTC CASSDRLTYEQYF
- TRBD1 TRBJ1-4 TRBV7-2 TGTGCCAGCAGCTTAGTAGGGACAGGGTACGAAAAACTGTTTTTT CASSLVGTGYEKLFF
few - TRBJ2-2 TRBV6-5 TGTGCCAGCAGTTACTCCACTTCCACCGGGGAGCTGTTTTTT CASSYSTSTGELFF
- TRBD1 TRBJ1-2 TRBV7-9 TGTGCCAGCAGCTTTCCTGGAGGGGGCGGCGGCTACACCTTC CASSFPGGGGGYTF
- - TRBJ1-4 TRBV30 TGTGCGTTACAGGGTCCTAATGAAAAACTGTTTTTT CALQGPNEKLFF